This note documents a single TCR beta chain sequence. This specimen belongs to a study of blood T cell repertoires in COVID-19. In the study overall: Acute and convalescent COVID-19 specimens originated in the United States, Italy and Spain. Nucleic acid was either cDNA or gDNA, and it came from T cells, B-cell-depleted T cells, or PBMCs.

As handled by the study authors: Amplified reference gene primers provided the basis for estimating nucleated cell counts. Sequencing was performed with immunoSEQ multiplex PCR; in TCRdb, only in-frame clones are kept and a portion is missing. V and J calls and clone size follow that table, whereas D and trimming were derived from the DNA. The sample holds approximately 130,000 clones, 70% to 80% seen once. Trimming took off 2 bases at V and 4 bases at J, with 12 bases between the two ends. The germline V gene has CDR1 MNHNS and CDR2 SASEGT. CDR3 length equals 15 residues. This chain joins TRBV6-1 and TRBJ1-3, with D uncertain. The TCR was taken from a human donor in a cohort sampled during active COVID-19. The specimen sequenced was peripheral blood. Written as DNA, the CDR3 is TGTGCCAGCAGTGAACAAGCACTCCCCGGAAACACCATATATTTT. Translation gives CASSEQALPGNTIYF.